This TCR beta chain was sequenced in a study of cytomegalovirus exposure and HLA in healthy donors. Background on the study: The approximately 130 validation repertoires and the approximately 670 first-cohort repertoires shared a platform, a later analysis reported.

Study-level points and caveats: A classifier reportedly called cytomegalovirus status with high sensitivity and specificity.

This CDR3 is built from 15 residues. CDR1 and CDR2 (germline): MNHEY, SVGAGI. Unmatched junction bases numbered 1, after V lost 0 bases and J lost 4 bases. About this clone itself: What it binds is unknown.

Sequencing was performed with immunoSEQ multiplex PCR; in TCRdb, only in-frame clones are kept and a portion is missing. Of around 130,000 clones listed, 89% are singletons. V usage is TRBV6-5 and J usage is TRBJ2-2; 8 bases fit TRBD2. Sequencing was performed on PBMCs. The sequence was collected from a man aged 30 to 45 in good health and CMV-seronegative. CDR3 in DNA: TGTGCCAGCAGTTACTCCGGGGGGGCCACCGGGGAGCTGTTTTTT. Residues: CASSYSGGATGELFF.